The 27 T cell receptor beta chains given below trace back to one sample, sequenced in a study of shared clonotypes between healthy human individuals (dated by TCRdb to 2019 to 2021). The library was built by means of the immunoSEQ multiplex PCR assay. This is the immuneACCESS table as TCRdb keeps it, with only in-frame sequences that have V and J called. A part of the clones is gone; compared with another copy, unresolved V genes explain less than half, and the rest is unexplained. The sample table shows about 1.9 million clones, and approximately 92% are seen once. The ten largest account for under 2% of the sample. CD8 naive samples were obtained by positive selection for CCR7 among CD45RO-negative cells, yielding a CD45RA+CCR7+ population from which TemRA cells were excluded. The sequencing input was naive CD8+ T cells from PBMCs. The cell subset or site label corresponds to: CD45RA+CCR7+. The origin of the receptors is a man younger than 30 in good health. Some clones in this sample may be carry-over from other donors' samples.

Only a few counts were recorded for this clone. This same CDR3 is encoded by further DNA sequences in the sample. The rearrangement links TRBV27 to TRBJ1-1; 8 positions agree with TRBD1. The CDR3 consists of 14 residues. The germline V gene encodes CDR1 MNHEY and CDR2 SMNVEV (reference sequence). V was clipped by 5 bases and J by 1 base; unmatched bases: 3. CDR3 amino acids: CASSPGTGNTEAFF. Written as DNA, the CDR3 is TGTGCCAGCAGTCCCGGGACAGGGAACACTGAAGCTTTCTTT.

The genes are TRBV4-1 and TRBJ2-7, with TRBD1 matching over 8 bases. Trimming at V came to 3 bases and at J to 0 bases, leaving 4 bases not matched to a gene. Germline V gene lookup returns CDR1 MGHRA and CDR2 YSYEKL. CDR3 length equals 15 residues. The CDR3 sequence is CASSQSDRDSYEQYF. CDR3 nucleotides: TGCGCCAGCAGCCAGTCGGACAGGGACTCCTACGAGCAGTACTTC.

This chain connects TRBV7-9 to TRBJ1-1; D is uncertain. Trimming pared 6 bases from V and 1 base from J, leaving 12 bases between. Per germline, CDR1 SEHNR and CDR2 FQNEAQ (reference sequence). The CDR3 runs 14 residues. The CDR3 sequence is CASRRTRQNTEAFF. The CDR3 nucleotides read TGTGCCAGCAGACGGACCCGACAGAACACTGAAGCTTTCTTT.

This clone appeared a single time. This CDR3 is CAWRDRDSYEQYF. The CDR3, as DNA: TGTGCCTGGAGGGACAGAGACTCCTACGAGCAGTACTTC. J is TRBJ2-7 and V is TRBV30; the D gene is possibly TRBD1 (6 bases). Germline V gives CDR1 GTSNPN, CDR2 SVGIG (reference sequence). This CDR3 region has 13 residues. Between the trimmed V and J ends, which lost 3 bases and 0 bases, there was a span of 9 bases.

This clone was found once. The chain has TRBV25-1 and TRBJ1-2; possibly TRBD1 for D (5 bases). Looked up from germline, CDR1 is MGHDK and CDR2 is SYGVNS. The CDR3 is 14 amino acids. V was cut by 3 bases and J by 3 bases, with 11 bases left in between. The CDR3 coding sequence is TGTGCCAGCAGTGAGGGGCCAGGGTACTATGGCTACACCTTC. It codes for CASSEGPGYYGYTF.

The CDR3 bases are TGTGCCAGCGGTACCGGGCGGGGGCGCGAACTTGATACGCAGTATTTT. Translated, it gives CASGTGRGRELDTQYF. The V call is TRBV9, the J call TRBJ2-3, with D maybe TRBD2 (7 bases). Trimming left V 7 bases short and J 6 bases short, with 24 bases between. CDR3 size: 16 residues. Germline V CDR1 and CDR2: SGDLS, YYNGEE.

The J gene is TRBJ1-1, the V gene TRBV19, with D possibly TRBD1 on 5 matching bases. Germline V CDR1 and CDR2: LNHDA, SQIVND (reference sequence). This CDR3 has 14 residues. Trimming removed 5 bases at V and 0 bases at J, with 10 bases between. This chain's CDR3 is CASSVRDLNTEAFF. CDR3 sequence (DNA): TGTGCCAGTAGTGTCAGGGACTTGAACACTGAAGCTTTCTTT.

CDR3 coding DNA: TGCAGCGTTGTGGGAGGTCAGGACTACGAGCAGTACTTC. This sequence encodes CSVVGGQDYEQYF. The V call is TRBV29-1, the J call TRBJ2-7; tentative D call: TRBD2 (6 bases). This CDR3 is built from 13 residues. V was trimmed by 4 bases and J by 3 bases, leaving 13 bases between them. Germline CDR1 and CDR2: SQVTM and ANQGSEA.

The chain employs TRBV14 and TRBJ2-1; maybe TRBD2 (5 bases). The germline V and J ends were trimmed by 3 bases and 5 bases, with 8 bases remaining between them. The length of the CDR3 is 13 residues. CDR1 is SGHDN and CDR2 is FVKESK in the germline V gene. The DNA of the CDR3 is TGTGCCAGCAGCCAGGACGGGGACAATGAGCAGTTCTTC. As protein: CASSQDGDNEQFF.

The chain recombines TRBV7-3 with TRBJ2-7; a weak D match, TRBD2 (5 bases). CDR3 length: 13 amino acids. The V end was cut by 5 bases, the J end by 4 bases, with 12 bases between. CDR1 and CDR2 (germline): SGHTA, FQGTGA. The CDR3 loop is CASSHNSGYEQYF. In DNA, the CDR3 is TGTGCCAGCAGCCACAACAGCGGTTACGAGCAGTACTTC.

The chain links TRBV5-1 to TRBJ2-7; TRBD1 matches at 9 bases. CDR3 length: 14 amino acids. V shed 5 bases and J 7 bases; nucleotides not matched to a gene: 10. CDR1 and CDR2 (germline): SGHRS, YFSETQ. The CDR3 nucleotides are TGCGCCAGCAGAGAGACAGGGGGGGCACGAGAGCAGTACTTC. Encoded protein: CASRETGGAREQYF.

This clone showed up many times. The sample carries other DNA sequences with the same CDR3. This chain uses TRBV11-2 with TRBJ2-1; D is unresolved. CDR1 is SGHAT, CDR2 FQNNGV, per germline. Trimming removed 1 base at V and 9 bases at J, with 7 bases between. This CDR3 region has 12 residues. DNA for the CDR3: TGTGCCAGCAGCTTAGGGGCCTTTGAGCAGTTCTTC. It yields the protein CASSLGAFEQFF.

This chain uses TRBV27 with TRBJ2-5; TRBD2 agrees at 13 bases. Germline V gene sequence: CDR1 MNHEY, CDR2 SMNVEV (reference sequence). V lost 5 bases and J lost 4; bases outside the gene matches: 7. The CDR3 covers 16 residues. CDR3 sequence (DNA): TGTGCCAGCAGTGCAAGGACTAGCGGGAGTCTAGAGACCCAGTACTTC. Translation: CASSARTSGSLETQYF.

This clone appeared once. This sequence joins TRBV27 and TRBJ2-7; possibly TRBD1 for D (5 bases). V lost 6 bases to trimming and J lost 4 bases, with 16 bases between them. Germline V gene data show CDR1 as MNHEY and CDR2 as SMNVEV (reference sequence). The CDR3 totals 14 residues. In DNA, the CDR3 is TGTGCCAGCAGCCAGACCCAGGGTTGGTACGAGCAGTACTTC. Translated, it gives CASSQTQGWYEQYF.

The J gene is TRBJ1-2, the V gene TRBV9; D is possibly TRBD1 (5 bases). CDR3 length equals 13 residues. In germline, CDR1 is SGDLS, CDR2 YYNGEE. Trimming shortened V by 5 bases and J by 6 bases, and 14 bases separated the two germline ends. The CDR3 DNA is TGTGCCAGCAGGGGCACCTGGGGGGATGGCTACACCTTC. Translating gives CASRGTWGDGYTF.

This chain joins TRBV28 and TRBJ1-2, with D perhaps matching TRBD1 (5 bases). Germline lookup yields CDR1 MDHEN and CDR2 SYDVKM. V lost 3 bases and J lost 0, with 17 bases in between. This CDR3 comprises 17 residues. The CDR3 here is CASSFLGEGEPNYGYTF. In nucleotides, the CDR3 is TGTGCCAGCAGTTTTCTCGGGGAAGGGGAGCCTAACTATGGCTACACCTTC.

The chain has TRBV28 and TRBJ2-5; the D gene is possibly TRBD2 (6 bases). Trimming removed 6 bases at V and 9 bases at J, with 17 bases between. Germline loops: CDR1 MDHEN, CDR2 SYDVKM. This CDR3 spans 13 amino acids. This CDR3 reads CASSIQSREAQYF. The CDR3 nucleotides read TGTGCCAGCAGCATTCAGTCGAGGGAGGCCCAGTACTTC.

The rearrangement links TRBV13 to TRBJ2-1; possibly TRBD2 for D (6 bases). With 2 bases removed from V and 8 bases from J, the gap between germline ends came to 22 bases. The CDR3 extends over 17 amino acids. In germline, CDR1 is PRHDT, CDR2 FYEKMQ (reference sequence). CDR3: CASSLFGGGFSDDEQFF. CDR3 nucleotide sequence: TGTGCCAGCAGCTTATTTGGGGGAGGATTCTCGGACGATGAGCAGTTCTTC.

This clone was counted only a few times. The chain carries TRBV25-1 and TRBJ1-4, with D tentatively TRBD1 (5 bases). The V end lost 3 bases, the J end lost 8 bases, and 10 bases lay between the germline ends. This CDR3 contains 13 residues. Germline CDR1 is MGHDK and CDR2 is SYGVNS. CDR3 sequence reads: CASSDLGPEKLFF. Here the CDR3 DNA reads TGTGCCAGCAGTGATTTGGGACCGGAAAAACTGTTTTTT.

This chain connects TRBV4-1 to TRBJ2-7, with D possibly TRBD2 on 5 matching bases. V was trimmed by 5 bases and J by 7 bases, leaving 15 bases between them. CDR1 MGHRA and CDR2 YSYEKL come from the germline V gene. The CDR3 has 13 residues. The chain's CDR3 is CASSGREDGEQYF. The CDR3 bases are TGCGCCAGCAGCGGCCGGGAAGACGGGGAGCAGTACTTC.

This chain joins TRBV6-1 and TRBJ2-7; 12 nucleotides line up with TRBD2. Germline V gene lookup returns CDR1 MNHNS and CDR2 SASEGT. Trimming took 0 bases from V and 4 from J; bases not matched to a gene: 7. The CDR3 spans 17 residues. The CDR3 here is CASSEARLAGVRYEQYF. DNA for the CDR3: TGTGCCAGCAGTGAAGCGCGACTAGCGGGAGTGCGGTACGAGCAGTACTTC.

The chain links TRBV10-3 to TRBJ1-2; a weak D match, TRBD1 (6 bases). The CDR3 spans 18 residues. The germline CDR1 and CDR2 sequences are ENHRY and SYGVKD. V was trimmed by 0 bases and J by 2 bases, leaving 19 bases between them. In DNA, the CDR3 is TGTGCCATCAGTGAGTCGCCGTACGGGGGGGCGAAAAACTATGGCTACACCTTC. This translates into CAISESPYGGAKNYGYTF.

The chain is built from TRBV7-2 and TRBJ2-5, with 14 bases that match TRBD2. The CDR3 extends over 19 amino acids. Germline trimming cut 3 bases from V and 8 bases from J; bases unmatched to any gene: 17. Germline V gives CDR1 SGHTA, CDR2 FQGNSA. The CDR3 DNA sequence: TGTGCCAGCAGCTTGCGGCCTGGGTACCAGGGACTAGCGGGAGACACCCAGTACTTC. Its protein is CASSLRPGYQGLAGDTQYF. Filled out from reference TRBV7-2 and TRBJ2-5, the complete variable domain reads GAGVSQSPSNKVTEKGKDVELRCDPISGHTALYWYRQSLGQGLEFLIYFQGNSAPDKSGLPSDRFSAERTGGSVSTLTIQRTQQEDSAVYLCASSLRPGYQGLAGDTQYFGPGTRLLVL.

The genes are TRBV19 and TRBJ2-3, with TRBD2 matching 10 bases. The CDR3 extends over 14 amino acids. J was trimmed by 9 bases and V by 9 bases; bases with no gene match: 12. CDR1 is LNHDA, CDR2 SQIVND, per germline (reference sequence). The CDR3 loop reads CASSIPAGGLTQYF. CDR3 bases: TGTGCCAGCTCCATACCAGCGGGAGGGCTGACGCAGTATTTT.

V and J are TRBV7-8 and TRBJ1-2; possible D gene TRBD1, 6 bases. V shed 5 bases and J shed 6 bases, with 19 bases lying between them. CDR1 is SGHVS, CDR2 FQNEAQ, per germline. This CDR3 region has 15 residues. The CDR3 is CASSPPAGGAHGYTF. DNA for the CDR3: TGTGCCAGCAGCCCCCCTGCGGGGGGCGCCCATGGCTACACCTTC.

In DNA, the CDR3 is TGTGCCAGCAGCCCCATATCTCTTCTAGGAAACACCGGGGAGCTGTTTTTT. This encodes CASSPISLLGNTGELFF. V gene TRBV9 combines with J gene TRBJ2-2, with D uncertain. The CDR3 extends over 17 amino acids. The V gene lost 4 bases and the J gene lost 2 bases, with 18 bases spanning the gap. CDR1 is SGDLS, CDR2 YYNGEE, per germline. The full variable domain, its missing parts supplied by reference TRBV9 and TRBJ2-2, is DSGVTQTPKHLITATGQRVTLRCSPRSGDLSVYWYQQSLDQGLQFLIQYYNGEERAKGNILERFSAQQFPDLHSELNLSSLELGDSALYFCASSPISLLGNTGELFFGEGSRLTVL.

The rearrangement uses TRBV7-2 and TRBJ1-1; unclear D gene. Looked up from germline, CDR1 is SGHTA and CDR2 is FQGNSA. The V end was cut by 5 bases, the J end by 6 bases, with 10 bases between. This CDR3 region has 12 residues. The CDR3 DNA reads TGTGCCAGCAGCCTTATTCGGGCTGAAGCTTTCTTT. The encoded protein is CASSLIRAEAFF. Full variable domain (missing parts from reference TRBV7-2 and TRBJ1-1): GAGVSQSPSNKVTEKGKDVELRCDPISGHTALYWYRQSLGQGLEFLIYFQGNSAPDKSGLPSDRFSAERTGGSVSTLTIQRTQQEDSAVYLCASSLIRAEAFFGQGTRLTVV.